Listed here is a single T cell receptor (beta chain). This CDR3 comprises 16 residues. Germline CDR1 reads MNHEY; CDR2 reads SMNVEV (reference sequence). Trimming took 0 bases from V and 3 from J, leaving 14 bases between them. TCRdb keeps only in-frame clones here, not all; method: immunoSEQ multiplex PCR. Among over 60,000 clones listed, about 92% were seen once. These data come from a study of technical replicates of blood from four donors. Sequencing input: T cells isolated from PBMCs. The TCR was taken from a human donor in good health. The chain couples TRBV27 to TRBJ2-5; D call uncertain. As DNA, the CDR3 is TGTGCCAGCAGTTTATCGATGGGCGCCAGAAAAGAGACCCAGTACTTC. Protein product: CASSLSMGARKETQYF.